These 25 T cell receptor beta chains were sequenced from one sample in a study of blood T cell repertoires in COVID-19. Only in-frame clones appear in the TCRdb table, and some are missing; sequencing was by immunoSEQ multiplex PCR. This table holds 200,000 to 250,000 clones, just under 85% found once. The sequenced material came from peripheral blood. The source is a woman in her fifties or sixties with active or convalescent COVID-19.

The chain combines TRBV30 with TRBJ2-1, with D possibly matching TRBD2 (6 bases). Trimming removed 2 bases from V and 7 bases from J, with 9 bases in between. This CDR3 is built from 12 residues. Germline lookup yields CDR1 GTSNPN and CDR2 SVGIG (reference sequence). CDR3 sequence: CAWSILANEQFF. The CDR3 DNA reads as TGTGCCTGGAGTATCCTAGCGAATGAGCAGTTCTTC.

This clone was seen repeatedly, ten times or more. The chain recombines TRBV11-2 with TRBJ2-5; 11 bases align to TRBD2. Germline CDR1 and CDR2: SGHAT and FQNNGV. V gave up 5 bases and J gave up 4 bases; unmatched junction bases: 18. The CDR3 contains 19 residues. CDR3 DNA sequence: TGTGCCAGCAGCCACAGAAGGCTAGCGGGAGGCTGGGTGCGAGAGACCCAGTACTTC. Its translation: CASSHRRLAGGWVRETQYF.

The genes are TRBV19 and TRBJ1-1; TRBD1 matches at 9 bases. Germline values: CDR1 LNHDA, CDR2 SQIVND (reference sequence). J was trimmed by 11 bases and V by 6 bases; bases with no gene match: 10. CDR3 size: 13 residues. The CDR3 spells CASSFTGGAEAFF. CDR3 nucleotide sequence: TGTGCCAGTAGCTTCACAGGGGGCGCGGAGGCTTTCTTT.

The V gene is TRBV21-1, the J gene TRBJ2-3; the DNA was not compared with TRBD2, the D call given in the table. TRBV21-1 constitutes a pseudogene. This CDR3 spans 14 amino acids. CDR3 sequence (DNA): TGTGCCAGCAGCATTGCGGGGGGCACAGATACGCAGTATTTT. This translates into CASSIAGGTDTQYF.

This chain connects TRBV5-1 to TRBJ1-3; TRBD1 is a possible D gene (6 bases). The V gene lost 6 bases and the J gene lost 2 bases, with 12 bases spanning the gap. Germline lookup yields CDR1 SGHRS and CDR2 YFSETQ. The length of the CDR3 is 14 residues. The CDR3 DNA sequence: TGCGCCAGCACCCTCAGGGGACCTGGAAACACCATATATTTT. Its protein product is CASTLRGPGNTIYF.

This clone has a single count. The chain uses TRBV11-2 and TRBJ2-4, with D perhaps TRBD1 (6 bases). The CDR3 length is 17 residues. The V and J ends lost 1 base and 0 bases respectively, with 13 bases between them. Per the germline V gene, CDR1 is SGHAT and CDR2 is FQNNGV. CDR3 nucleotides: TGTGCCAGCAGCTTAGTTTCCCAGGGGTTAGCCAAAAACATTCAGTACTTC. Protein: CASSLVSQGLAKNIQYF.

This chain links TRBV6-5 with TRBJ1-2, with 7 bases matching TRBD1. V was clipped by 7 bases and J by 1 base; unmatched bases: 6. Germline loops: CDR1 MNHEY, CDR2 SVGAGI. CDR3 length: 14 residues. CDR3 DNA: TGTGCCAGCACCGACAGGGTTGGTAACTATGGCTACACCTTC. It specifies CASTDRVGNYGYTF.

V usage is TRBV5-1 and J usage is TRBJ2-1, with 9 bases identical to TRBD2. This CDR3 has 16 amino acids. Germline values: CDR1 SGHRS, CDR2 YFSETQ. V gave up 4 bases and J gave up 6 bases; unmatched junction bases: 11. CDR3 in amino acids: CASSPFIGAGGNEQFF. Written as DNA, the CDR3 is TGCGCCAGCAGCCCTTTTATCGGAGCGGGAGGCAATGAGCAGTTCTTC.

This clone was observed once. The chain links TRBV18 to TRBJ1-5; 8 bases align to TRBD1. The V gene end was trimmed by 3 bases and the J gene end by 6 bases; junction bases not matched to a gene: 10. The CDR3 has 16 amino acids. CDR1 KGHSH and CDR2 LQKENI come from the germline V gene. The CDR3 spells CASSPRTGQESQPQHF. The CDR3 nucleotides are TGTGCCAGCTCACCTAGGACAGGGCAAGAGAGTCAGCCCCAGCATTTT.

The CDR3 bases are TGTGCCAGCAGCTTAGTGCTTCGGGGTCACTATGGCTACACCTTC. Protein sequence: CASSLVLRGHYGYTF. The rearrangement uses TRBV13 and TRBJ1-2; D remains unclear. V lost 1 base to trimming and J lost 3 bases, with 12 bases between them. CDR3 size: 15 residues. From germline, CDR1 is PRHDT and CDR2 FYEKMQ (reference sequence).

The rearrangement uses TRBV9 and TRBJ1-1, with 8 positions matching TRBD1. This CDR3 has 13 amino acids. Germline CDR1 reads SGDLS; CDR2 reads YYNGEE. Losses at the gene ends were 3 bases for V and 3 bases for J; bases not matched to a gene: 1. The CDR3 DNA follows: TGTGCCAGCAGCGCGACAGGGGACACTGAAGCTTTCTTT. This codes for CASSATGDTEAFF.

The chain has TRBV18 and TRBJ2-3; 9 bases align to TRBD2. After removal of 2 bases from V and 0 bases from J, the junction contained 3 bases not matched to a gene. The CDR3 consists of 16 residues. Germline V gene data show CDR1 as KGHSH and CDR2 as LQKENI. The DNA for the CDR3 is TGTGCCAGCTCACCAAGGACTAGCGTGAGCACAGATACGCAGTATTTT. Translated: CASSPRTSVSTDTQYF. The entire variable domain, with the rest obtained from reference TRBV18 and TRBJ2-3, is as follows: NAGVMQNPRHLVRRRGQEARLRCSPMKGHSHVYWYRQLPEEGLKFMVYLQKENIIDESGMPKERFSAEFPKEGPSILRIQQVVRGDSAAYFCASSPRTSVSTDTQYFGPGTRLTVL.

V and J are TRBV3-1 (or the pseudogene TRBV3-2) and TRBJ2-3; TRBD2 aligns across 7 bases. Germline CDR1 and CDR2: LGHDT and YNNKEL (reference sequence). This CDR3 has 14 amino acids. J lost 2 bases, V lost 5 bases, and 4 bases had no gene match. The CDR3 sequence is CASSGRGFTDTQYF. In nucleotides, the CDR3 is TGTGCCAGCAGCGGGCGGGGGTTCACAGATACGCAGTATTTT.

The chain is built from TRBV19 and TRBJ2-1; D unclear. Germline lookup yields CDR1 LNHDA and CDR2 SQIVND (reference sequence). Trimming left V 5 bases short and J 8 bases short, with 16 bases between. CDR3 length: 14 amino acids. CDR3 protein: CASSPVDLSDEQFF. Here the CDR3 DNA reads TGTGCCAGTAGTCCGGTTGATTTGAGCGATGAGCAGTTCTTC. Variable domain in full (rest from reference TRBV19 and TRBJ2-1): DGGITQSPKYLFRKEGQNVTLSCEQNLNHDAMYWYRQDPGQGLRLIYYSQIVNDFQKGDIAEGYSVSREKKESFPLTVTSAQKNPTAFYLCASSPVDLSDEQFFGPGTRLTVL.

This sequence joins TRBV5-1 and TRBJ2-3; 11 bases match TRBD2. Germline V gene sequence: CDR1 SGHRS, CDR2 YFSETQ. There are 15 residues in the CDR3. V lost 6 bases to trimming and J lost 2 bases; unmatched junction nucleotides: 5. The CDR3 DNA follows: TGCGCCAGCAAGCTAGCGGGAGGAACCACAGATACGCAGTATTTT. This encodes CASKLAGGTTDTQYF.

V is TRBV2 and J is TRBJ1-2, with TRBD1 matching 9 bases. The CDR3 covers 15 residues. Germline-derived CDR1 and CDR2 are SNHLY and FYNNEI. After removal of 6 bases from V and 8 bases from J, the junction contained 13 bases not matched to a gene. The CDR3 region has the DNA TGTGCCAGCAGCTCACGCTTCGGGACAGGGCGAGGCTACACCTTC. This gives the protein CASSSRFGTGRGYTF.

This rearrangement joins TRBV27 to TRBJ1-1, with D tentatively TRBD1 (5 bases). Germline values: CDR1 MNHEY, CDR2 SMNVEV (reference sequence). Trimming shortened V by 6 bases and J by 5 bases, and 13 bases separated the two germline ends. The CDR3 sequence is 13 residues long. This CDR3 is CASSPSGGTEAFF. The CDR3 region has the DNA TGTGCCAGCAGCCCTTCGGGGGGGACTGAAGCTTTCTTT.

The genes are TRBV14 and TRBJ2-1; TRBD2 matches at 9 bases. Trimming removed 0 bases from V and 8 bases from J; junction bases left unmatched: 17. Germline V gives CDR1 SGHDN, CDR2 FVKESK. CDR3 size: 19 residues. CDR3 sequence reads: CASSQDPRVGLAGIYEQFF. The CDR3 DNA is TGTGCCAGCAGCCAAGATCCGCGGGTAGGGCTAGCGGGAATCTATGAGCAGTTCTTC.

The V call is TRBV5-1, the J call TRBJ1-1, with 7 bases that match TRBD1. The V segment lost 4 bases and the J segment 4 bases; nucleotides outside the gene matches: 10. Germline V gives CDR1 SGHRS, CDR2 YFSETQ. The CDR3 runs to 15 residues. The CDR3 loop is CASSPQGGLVTEAFF. DNA for the CDR3: TGCGCCAGCAGCCCCCAGGGGGGCTTGGTCACTGAAGCTTTCTTT.

The chain combines TRBV6-1 with TRBJ2-5; 11 bases are shared with TRBD2. The CDR3 totals 15 residues. Germline loops: CDR1 MNHNS, CDR2 SASEGT. Unmatched junction bases numbered 7, after V lost 5 bases and J lost 5 bases. The CDR3 sequence is CASSQLAGVGETQYF. Written as DNA, the CDR3 is TGTGCCAGCAGTCAACTAGCGGGAGTTGGGGAGACCCAGTACTTC.

This chain links TRBV5-4 with TRBJ2-7; 7 bases align to TRBD1. The CDR3 extends over 16 amino acids. With 0 bases clipped from V and 2 bases from J, the junction kept 8 bases outside the gene matches. Germline CDR1 reads SGHNT; CDR2 reads YYREEE (reference sequence). CDR3 loop: CASSLAGDRATYEQYF. CDR3 sequence (DNA): TGTGCCAGCAGCTTGGCAGGCGACAGGGCCACCTACGAGCAGTACTTC.

This clone was seen more than once but under ten times. J is TRBJ2-3 and V is TRBV5-1; D perhaps matches TRBD1 (5 bases). V shed 0 bases and J shed 1 base, with 12 bases lying between them. Germline CDR1 and CDR2: SGHRS and YFSETQ. This CDR3 has 16 amino acids. As DNA, the CDR3 is TGCGCCAGCAGCTTGGCCGGGCTAGGGGGCACAGATACGCAGTATTTT. This translates into CASSLAGLGGTDTQYF.

V and J are TRBV2 and TRBJ1-1; D is perhaps TRBD1 (5 bases). The CDR3 contains 17 residues. V was trimmed by 2 bases and J by 2 bases, leaving 18 bases between them. CDR1 and CDR2 (germline): SNHLY, FYNNEI. The CDR3 DNA reads TGTGCCAGCAGTGAATATCAGGGAATGAACCCCAACACTGAAGCTTTCTTT. It is translated as CASSEYQGMNPNTEAFF.

This chain joins TRBV10-3 and TRBJ2-3; D ambiguous. CDR1 is ENHRY and CDR2 is SYGVKD in the germline V gene. The CDR3 length is 17 residues. Trimming pared 4 bases from V and 0 bases from J, leaving 17 bases between. The CDR3 loop reads CAISAQADTSSTDTQYF. DNA of the CDR3: TGTGCCATCAGTGCACAAGCTGACACTTCTAGCACAGATACGCAGTATTTT.

The CDR3 DNA sequence: TGTGCCAGCAGCTTAATTCGAGGCCGCGAGCAGTACTTC. Its protein is CASSLIRGREQYF. This chain links TRBV11-2 with TRBJ2-7; D is unclear. CDR1 and CDR2 from the germline V gene are SGHAT and FQNNGV. Trimming pared 2 bases from V and 6 bases from J, leaving 11 bases between. The CDR3 has 13 amino acids.